One sample yielded the 23 T cell receptor beta chains listed below, sequenced in a study of blood T cell repertoires in COVID-19. The data were produced by immunoSEQ multiplex PCR, yet TCRdb's version contains in-frame clones alone and is incomplete. The sample includes about 670,000 clones, 70% to 90% of them seen just once. Sample: peripheral blood. The receptors were gathered from a woman aged 18-35 years with acute or convalescent COVID-19.

The chain uses TRBV20-1 and TRBJ2-7; D not resolved. Between the trimmed V and J ends, which lost 6 bases and 6 bases, there was a span of 9 bases. Looked up from germline, CDR1 is DFQATT and CDR2 is SNEGSKA (reference sequence). CDR3 length: 10 residues. The CDR3 region is CSARDSEQYF. DNA for the CDR3: TGCAGTGCCCGAGATTCCGAGCAGTACTTC.

V is TRBV6-4 and J is TRBJ2-1; perhaps TRBD2 as D (5 bases). Looked up from germline, CDR1 is MRHNA and CDR2 is SNTAGT. The CDR3 consists of 15 residues. Trimming cost V 3 bases and J 8 bases, with 17 bases left between them. The CDR3 spells CASSEGATHSDEQFF. Here the CDR3 DNA reads TGTGCCAGCAGTGAAGGAGCCACCCATAGCGATGAGCAGTTCTTC.

The chain joins TRBV27 to TRBJ1-1; no reliable D call. With 7 bases removed from V and 8 bases from J, the gap between germline ends came to 11 bases. The CDR3 has 11 residues. Germline CDR1 reads MNHEY; CDR2 reads SMNVEV (reference sequence). This CDR3 is CASTLGREAFF. In DNA, the CDR3 is TGTGCCAGCACCCTAGGGAGGGAAGCTTTCTTT.

V is TRBV29-1 and J is TRBJ1-2; 7 nucleotides line up with TRBD1. CDR1 is SQVTM, CDR2 ANQGSEA, per germline. The ends lost 0 bases at V and 7 bases at J; junction bases unmatched: 5. The CDR3 extends over 13 amino acids. The CDR3 protein is CSVEDDREGGYTF. The CDR3 nucleotides are TGCAGCGTTGAAGACGACAGGGAAGGTGGCTACACCTTC.

The chain combines TRBV6-5 with TRBJ1-2; D unresolved. Deletions cut 0 bases from V and 4 bases from J, with 12 bases between. Germline CDR1 MNHEY, CDR2 SVGAGI. CDR3 size: 15 residues. CDR3 loop: CASSYSIGRSYGYTF. In DNA form, the CDR3 reads TGTGCCAGCAGTTACTCGATCGGAAGGAGCTATGGCTACACCTTC.

The rearrangement uses TRBV9 and TRBJ2-1; the match to TRBD2 covers 7 bases. Germline V gene data show CDR1 as SGDLS and CDR2 as YYNGEE. The J segment lost 5 bases and the V segment lost 0 bases, leaving 14 bases of the junction unmatched. The CDR3 runs 18 residues. The chain's CDR3 is CASSVATIGLADDNEQFF. CDR3 nucleotide sequence: TGTGCCAGCAGCGTAGCTACTATCGGGCTAGCGGATGACAATGAGCAGTTCTTC.

This chain connects TRBV5-1 to TRBJ1-1, with D maybe TRBD1 (5 bases). Germline V gives CDR1 SGHRS, CDR2 YFSETQ. Trimming took off 2 bases at V and 1 base at J, with 6 bases between the two ends. The length of the CDR3 is 13 residues. The CDR3 sequence is CASSFGQNTEAFF. The CDR3 nucleotides are TGCGCCAGCAGCTTCGGACAGAACACTGAAGCTTTCTTT.

V usage is TRBV19 and J usage is TRBJ2-7, with 7 bases that match TRBD1. Germline CDR1 and CDR2: LNHDA and SQIVND (reference sequence). The CDR3 is 12 residues long. V gave up 5 bases and J gave up 7 bases; unmatched junction bases: 5. The CDR3 sequence: CASSAQGWEQYF. Written as DNA, the CDR3 is TGTGCCAGTAGTGCACAGGGGTGGGAGCAGTACTTC.

The CDR3 region is CSVGPQVNYGYTF. CDR3 nucleotides: TGCAGCGTTGGGCCCCAAGTTAACTATGGCTACACCTTC. V is TRBV29-1 and J is TRBJ1-2; D remains unclear. Trimming removed 4 bases from V and 1 base from J, with 10 bases in between. This CDR3 has 13 amino acids. Germline V lookup: CDR1 SQVTM, CDR2 ANQGSEA. Based on the CDR3 plus reference TRBV29-1 and TRBJ1-2, the full variable domain is SAVISQKPSRDICQRGTSLTIQCQVDSQVTMMFWYRQQPGQSLTLIATANQGSEATYESGFVIDKFPISRPNLTFSTLTVSNMSPEDSSIYLCSVGPQVNYGYTFGSGTRLTVV.

The CDR3 sequence: CASSLGRGGDTEAFF. The CDR3 DNA reads as TGTGCCAGCAGCTTAGGAAGGGGTGGAGACACTGAAGCTTTCTTT. The V call is TRBV7-8, the J call TRBJ1-1, with D possibly being TRBD1 (5 bases). This CDR3 spans 15 amino acids. Germline-derived CDR1 and CDR2 are SGHVS and FQNEAQ. V lost 1 base, J lost 3 bases, and 12 bases lay in between.

V gene TRBV7-2 combines with J gene TRBJ2-1; TRBD2 matches at 11 bases. Germline CDR1 is SGHTA and CDR2 is FQGNSA. Trimming removed 5 bases from V and 6 bases from J; junction bases left unmatched: 15. The length of the CDR3 is 18 residues. The CDR3 here is CASSPLGRTSGPTNEQFF. Written as DNA, the CDR3 is TGTGCCAGCAGCCCGCTAGGAAGGACTAGCGGGCCCACCAATGAGCAGTTCTTC.

V usage is TRBV20-1 and J usage is TRBJ2-1; unclear D gene. The CDR3 has 14 amino acids. Germline V CDR1 and CDR2: DFQATT, SNEGSKA (reference sequence). The V end lost 3 bases, the J end lost 0 bases, and 9 bases lay between the germline ends. Here the CDR3 DNA reads TGCAGTGCTAGTCAGCCTAGCTCCTACAATGAGCAGTTCTTC. This sequence encodes CSASQPSSYNEQFF.

The table lists this clone with a count of one. The chain has TRBV4-1 and TRBJ1-5, with D possibly being TRBD1 (6 bases). The CDR3 runs 17 residues. V lost 2 bases and J 4 bases, leaving 18 bases between the germline ends. Germline V gene lookup returns CDR1 MGHRA and CDR2 YSYEKL. As DNA, the CDR3 is TGCGCCAGCAGCCAACTTCCCGGACAGTACACTAATCAGCCCCAGCATTTT. Its protein product is CASSQLPGQYTNQPQHF.

The chain has TRBV5-6 and TRBJ2-1; 7 positions match TRBD1. The CDR3 runs 14 residues. Germline assignment: CDR1 SGHDT and CDR2 YYEEEE. The V segment lost 1 base and the J segment 8 bases; nucleotides outside the gene matches: 6. DNA for the CDR3: TGTGCCAGCAGCTTGAGTACAGGGGCCCATGAGCAGTTCTTC. Amino acids: CASSLSTGAHEQFF.

The CDR3: CASRYRVGGELFF. The CDR3 DNA is TGTGCCAGCAGATACAGGGTAGGCGGGGAGCTGTTTTTT. The V and J genes are TRBV12-3 or TRBV12-4 and TRBJ2-2, with D maybe TRBD1 (6 bases). V was cut by 6 bases and J by 7 bases, with 12 bases left in between. CDR3 length: 13 residues.

The gene calls are TRBV3-1 (or the pseudogene TRBV3-2) and TRBJ2-7, with 8 bases matching TRBD2. The CDR3 contains 12 residues. V shed 4 bases and J 6 bases; nucleotides not matched to a gene: 2. Germline V gives CDR1 LGHDT, CDR2 YNNKEL (reference sequence). This chain's CDR3 is CASSPRGGEQYF. The CDR3 DNA sequence: TGTGCCAGCAGCCCTCGGGGGGGCGAGCAGTACTTC.

The V gene is TRBV4-3, the J gene TRBJ2-2; D is possibly TRBD1 (6 bases). The germline CDR1 and CDR2 sequences are LGHNA and YSLEER. V lost 0 bases to trimming and J lost 7 bases, with 12 bases between them. CDR3 length: 15 residues. This CDR3 reads CASSQEMGAVGELFF. The CDR3 DNA sequence: TGCGCCAGCAGCCAAGAGATGGGGGCGGTCGGGGAGCTGTTTTTT.

V usage is TRBV4-3 and J usage is TRBJ1-2; 7 nucleotides line up with TRBD1. This CDR3 is 17 amino acids long. Germline CDR1 is LGHNA and CDR2 is YSLEER. With 3 bases clipped from V and 7 bases from J, the junction kept 17 bases outside the gene matches. Here the CDR3 reads CASSQRTGTFITGGYTF. The CDR3 coding sequence is TGCGCCAGCAGCCAGAGGACAGGAACTTTTATAACCGGTGGCTACACCTTC.

The chain links TRBV7-9 to TRBJ1-1; D is unresolved. The CDR3 is 14 amino acids. Germline V lookup: CDR1 SEHNR, CDR2 FQNEAQ (reference sequence). Trimming removed 9 bases from V and 8 bases from J, with 22 bases in between. CDR3 nucleotides: TGTGCCAGTGTCTCAGGATCAAAGAGCATAGAAGCTTTCTTT. As protein: CASVSGSKSIEAFF.

CDR3 sequence (DNA): TGTGCCAGCAGAATAGGACAGGGGGTGAATCAGCCCCAGCATTTT. Residues: CASRIGQGVNQPQHF. The J gene is TRBJ1-5, the V gene TRBV6-5, with 10 bases that match TRBD1. In germline, CDR1 is MNHEY, CDR2 SVGAGI. The CDR3 contains 15 residues. After removal of 6 bases from V and 4 bases from J, the junction contained 6 bases not matched to a gene.

The genes are TRBV6-5 and TRBJ1-5; the match to TRBD1 covers 7 bases. CDR1 is MNHEY, CDR2 SVGAGI, per germline. The CDR3 totals 15 residues. Germline trimming cut 5 bases from V and 0 bases from J; bases unmatched to any gene: 4. The CDR3 loop is CASSKQGHSNQPQHF. CDR3 DNA: TGTGCCAGCAGTAAACAGGGGCATAGCAATCAGCCCCAGCATTTT.

This clone is a singleton in its sample. V usage is TRBV9 and J usage is TRBJ1-2; D ambiguous. V lost 4 bases and J 8 bases, leaving 12 bases between the germline ends. This CDR3 region has 12 residues. Germline CDR1 is SGDLS and CDR2 is YYNGEE. The CDR3 DNA follows: TGTGCCAGCAGCCCGAGGGCGGGCGGCTACACCTTC. Residues: CASSPRAGGYTF.

This clone was observed a single time. CDR3 in DNA: TGCGCCAGCAGCCCCGGACTAGCGGGCTCCGCCTACGAGCAGTACTTC. Its translation is CASSPGLAGSAYEQYF. The V gene is TRBV4-3, the J gene TRBJ2-7, with 11 bases matching TRBD2. V trimming: 4 bases; J trimming: 2 bases; junction bases outside the gene matches: 7. Germline CDR1 LGHNA, CDR2 YSLEER. The CDR3 runs to 16 residues.